One sample yielded the 17 T cell receptor beta chains listed below, sequenced in a study of molecular identifiers for immune sequencing clone quantification. TCRdb redid the calling of the PCR reads with MiXCR, one entry per CDR3 protein. The profile shows 600,000 to 650,000 distinct CDR3 sequences, about 20% of them singletons. Sequencing was performed on naive CD8+ T cells from blood, with Jurkat cell RNA spiked in. Subset here: FACS-sorted CD8+CD4-CCR7+CD45RA+ naive T cells. The receptors come from a human donor in good health. Some libraries in this study had Jurkat cell RNA spiked in.

The chain recombines TRBV7-9 with TRBJ2-7; D is uncertain. Germline assignment: CDR1 SEHNR and CDR2 FQNEAQ (reference sequence). Trimming left V 3 bases short and J 6 bases short, with 9 bases between. CDR3 length: 12 amino acids. CDR3 DNA: TGTGCCAGCAGCTTGGGAAATTTCGAGCAGTACTTC. Residues: CASSLGNFEQYF.

For the CDR3, the DNA is TGTGCCAGCAGCCAGGACAGGGAGAATGAAAAACTGTTTTTT. It is translated as CASSQDRENEKLFF. V gene TRBV4-2 combines with J gene TRBJ1-4; 8 bases are a match to TRBD1. The CDR3 has 14 amino acids. The germline V gene encodes CDR1 LGHNA and CDR2 YNFKEQ. V was pared by 3 bases and J by 5 bases, with 2 bases of the junction left unmatched.

The chain employs TRBV13 and TRBJ2-5; the match to TRBD2 covers 10 bases. The length of the CDR3 is 15 residues. CDR1 and CDR2 (germline): PRHDT, FYEKMQ (reference sequence). V lost 8 bases and J lost 3; bases outside the gene matches: 9. CDR3 DNA: TGTGCCAGCGGATTCCGAGGACTAGCGGAAGAGACCCAGTACTTC. Protein product: CASGFRGLAEETQYF.

This clonotype showed up many times. The V and J genes are TRBV19 and TRBJ2-7; 7 positions match TRBD1. Looked up from germline, CDR1 is LNHDA and CDR2 is SQIVND (reference sequence). The CDR3 covers 13 residues. Trimming took 5 bases from V and 5 from J; bases not matched to a gene: 6. The CDR3 region is CASSEQGPHEQYF. The CDR3 DNA reads as TGTGCCAGTAGTGAACAGGGGCCCCACGAGCAGTACTTC. Filled out from reference TRBV19 and TRBJ2-7, the complete variable domain reads DGGITQSPKYLFRKEGQNVTLSCEQNLNHDAMYWYRQDPGQGLRLIYYSQIVNDFQKGDIAEGYSVSREKKESFPLTVTSAQKNPTAFYLCASSEQGPHEQYFGPGTRLTVT.

This clonotype was seen at least ten times. The chain links TRBV9 to TRBJ2-3, with D unresolved. V was trimmed by 0 bases and J by 1 base, leaving 15 bases between them. CDR3 size: 17 residues. Per the germline V gene, CDR1 is SGDLS and CDR2 is YYNGEE. The CDR3 coding sequence is TGTGCCAGCAGCGTAGGGCAGGAAGGTTGGGGCACAGATACGCAGTATTTT. Amino acid sequence: CASSVGQEGWGTDTQYF.

This clonotype has a count of ten or more. This rearrangement joins TRBV19 to TRBJ2-2; 9 bases agree with TRBD2. The CDR3 totals 16 residues. Losses at the gene ends were 5 bases for V and 0 bases for J; bases not matched to a gene: 4. CDR1 is LNHDA, CDR2 SQIVND, per germline (reference sequence). The CDR3 DNA sequence: TGTGCCAGTAGTCCTAGCGGGGCCGCGAACACCGGGGAGCTGTTTTTT. It translates to CASSPSGAANTGELFF.

With respect to this clonotype: A much larger clone sits a single nucleotide away, making a read error possible. The chain links TRBV20-1 to TRBJ1-4; D might be TRBD1 (5 bases). Trimming pared 5 bases from V and 10 bases from J, leaving 17 bases between. Germline V lookup: CDR1 DFQATT, CDR2 SNEGSKA (reference sequence). The CDR3 has 13 residues. CDR3: CSACGASVGKLFF. The CDR3 DNA is TGCAGTGCTTGTGGGGCCTCAGTTGGAAAACTGTTTTTT.

This clonotype was seen repeatedly, ten times or more. The chain employs TRBV7-6 and TRBJ2-3; D is unresolved. The CDR3 is 12 residues long. The germline gives CDR1 SGHVS, CDR2 FNYEAQ. V was cut by 4 bases and J by 7 bases, with 9 bases left in between. The chain's CDR3 is CASSSPTNTQYF. DNA of the CDR3: TGTGCCAGCAGCTCCCCCACTAATACGCAGTATTTT. Together with reference TRBV7-6 and TRBJ2-3, the CDR3 gives the full variable domain: GAGVSQSPRYKVTKRGQDVALRCDPISGHVSLYWYRQALGQGPEFLTYFNYEAQQDKSGLPNDRFSAERPEGSISTLTIQRTEQRDSAMYRCASSSPTNTQYFGPGTRLTVL.

In its sample, this clonotype was seen a few times. V and J are TRBV24-1 and TRBJ2-7, with D uncertain. The germline CDR1 and CDR2 sequences are KGHDR and SFDVKD. The length of the CDR3 is 10 residues. V was trimmed by 9 bases and J by 1 base, leaving 3 bases between them. CDR3 in DNA: TGTGCCACCTTATCCTACGAGCAGTACTTC. Its protein is CATLSYEQYF.

The chain recombines TRBV9 with TRBJ2-1, with 8 bases fitting TRBD2. Germline trimming cut 5 bases from V and 8 bases from J; bases unmatched to any gene: 9. The CDR3 covers 14 residues. The germline V gene encodes CDR1 SGDLS and CDR2 YYNGEE. In DNA form, the CDR3 reads TGTGCCAGCAGTCCGGGAGGGGGAAACGATGAGCAGTTCTTC. Amino acid sequence: CASSPGGGNDEQFF. The full variable domain, with the rest looked up from reference TRBV9 and TRBJ2-1, is DSGVTQTPKHLITATGQRVTLRCSPRSGDLSVYWYQQSLDQGLQFLIQYYNGEERAKGNILERFSAQQFPDLHSELNLSSLELGDSALYFCASSPGGGNDEQFFGPGTRLTVL.

This clonotype showed up just a few times. The chain joins TRBV11-3 to TRBJ2-7; weak D call: TRBD2 (5 bases). V lost 4 bases, J lost 3 bases, and 10 bases lay in between. The CDR3 loop spans 13 amino acids. CDR1 and CDR2 (germline): SGHNT, YENEEA. The CDR3 coding sequence is TGTGCCAGCAGCTCCGACGAGGGCTACGAGCAGTACTTC. Translation gives CASSSDEGYEQYF.

In its sample, this clonotype was seen many times. The V gene is TRBV6-5, the J gene TRBJ2-1; D is unresolved. Germline V lookup: CDR1 MNHEY, CDR2 SVGAGI. This CDR3 is built from 11 residues. V was pared by 8 bases and J by 6 bases, with 8 bases between. For the CDR3, the DNA is TGTGCCAGCCGTGTAACCAATGAGCAGTTCTTC. This encodes CASRVTNEQFF.

The table lists this clonotype with many counts. This sequence joins TRBV20-1 and TRBJ2-3; TRBD2 aligns across 12 bases. V trimming: 0 bases; J trimming: 4 bases; junction bases outside the gene matches: 17. The CDR3 has 20 residues. CDR1 is DFQATT and CDR2 is SNEGSKA in the germline V gene (reference sequence). The CDR3 DNA reads as TGCAGTGCTAGAGACCTAACAACCCCAACGAGACTAGCGGGGGCAGATACGCAGTATTTT. Protein product: CSARDLTTPTRLAGADTQYF.

In regard to this clonotype: Since a much larger clone is just one base distant, this may be a read error. The gene calls are TRBV30 and TRBJ2-1; D is possibly TRBD1 (5 bases). The CDR3 has 16 amino acids. Germline V CDR1 and CDR2: GTSNPN, SVGIG (reference sequence). In DNA, the CDR3 is TGTGCCTGGAGTGTTGGACACCAAGACGCCTACAATGGGCAGTTCTTC. Translation gives CAWSVGHQDAYNGQFF.

There are many counts of this clonotype. This chain connects TRBV7-8 to TRBJ2-7; 11 bases are a match to TRBD2. Trimming at V came to 0 bases and at J to 4 bases, leaving 5 bases not matched to a gene. This CDR3 contains 16 residues. In germline, CDR1 is SGHVS, CDR2 FQNEAQ. CDR3 DNA sequence: TGTGCCAGCAGCTTAGCGCATACTAGCGGGAGTTACGAGCAGTACTTC. Its translation: CASSLAHTSGSYEQYF.

This clonotype was detected only a few times. A much more abundant neighbour one base away suggests this may be a read error. The chain joins TRBV4-1 to TRBJ1-4; D might be TRBD1 (5 bases). V was cut by 7 bases and J by 10 bases, with 16 bases left in between. CDR3 length: 13 residues. Germline V CDR1 and CDR2: MGHRA, YSYEKL. CDR3 amino acids: CASMEADGGKLFF. CDR3 sequence (DNA): TGCGCCAGCATGGAGGCCGATGGGGGAAAACTGTTTTTT.

This clonotype was seen more than once but under ten times. The rearrangement links TRBV14 to TRBJ2-1; D is possibly TRBD1 (6 bases). The germline V and J ends were trimmed by 2 bases and 15 bases, with 17 bases remaining between them. Germline assignment: CDR1 SGHDN and CDR2 FVKESK. This CDR3 has 13 amino acids. The CDR3 reads CASSQMGTPRGFF. CDR3 nucleotide sequence: TGTGCCAGCAGCCAAATGGGGACACCTAGAGGGTTCTTC.